The source of this T cell receptor (beta chain) is a study of identical twins. Findings and limits, study-wide: Beta clonotypes that were abundant in cord blood contained fewer insertions, a pattern absent from memory repertoires.

The CDR3 covers 13 residues. V lost 7 bases to trimming and J lost 4 bases; unmatched junction nucleotides: 9. CDR1 is DFQATT and CDR2 is SNEGSKA in the germline V gene (reference sequence). This clonotype occurred many times. Its antigen is unidentified. In TCRdb, the 5' RACE reads were re-called with MiXCR into one record per CDR3 protein. The sample includes 700,000 or so distinct CDR3 sequences, 20% to 25% of them seen just once. The same specimen was also included in a second study, on T cells expressing NK-cell markers. That paper notes: Sorted CD3+CD56-NKG2C+, CD3+CD56+NKG2C- and CD3+CD56+NKG2C+ T cells were the source of the TCR beta repertoires. The sequencing cohort of eight donors included seven HCMV-seropositive individuals and one seronegative individual. The CD3+CD56-NKG2C+ fraction of a handful of donors was likewise dominated by these clonotypes.

The sequence derives from a woman aged 18-29 years in good health. The rearrangement joins TRBV20-1 to TRBJ2-5, with TRBD2 matching over 7 bases. Sequenced: PBMCs. This CDR3 is CSVPREAGETQYF. The CDR3 DNA follows: TGCAGTGTTCCCCGGGAGGCGGGAGAGACCCAGTACTTC.